This T cell receptor beta chain comes out of a study of cytomegalovirus exposure and HLA in healthy donors (dated by TCRdb to about 2017). General notes on the study: According to a later analysis, one platform produced both the roughly 120 validation repertoires and the roughly 650 repertoires of the first cohort. High-throughput TCR immunosequencing, statistical association of individual TCRs with disease status, and machine learning were combined to predict cytomegalovirus infection status. The aim of the study was to test whether cataloging public T cell receptors could identify signatures of past pathogen exposure. Besides the first cohort of 550 to 750 subjects, a separate validation cohort made up of roughly 130 different subjects was used.

Comments on this clone: The antigen this receptor binds is unknown. No base qualities exist here, and no much larger clone lies one base off it.

Via the germline V gene, CDR1 is KGHSH and CDR2 LQKENI. From the cysteine through the phenylalanine, the CDR3 covers 15 amino acids. The sequence is cut down to CDR3 DNA, 45 bases in frame from base 1. V and J are trimmed by 3 bases and 4 bases, and the gene matches miss 6 bases of the junction. On the study overall, not on this receptor specifically: In both the original and validation cohorts, the classifier was reported to diagnose cytomegalovirus status with high specificity and sensitivity. Subsequent analysis determined that TCRs grouped into clusters in the first cohort also showed a tendency toward co-occurrence across the 120 or so validation repertoires, and roughly 95% of cluster scores exceeded 0. A few of the identified cytomegalovirus-associated TCR beta chains were confirmed in vitro to be specific for cytomegalovirus antigens. Most TCR sequences were seen in very few donors, while some public TCRs were found in many individuals. In the study, approximately 150 TCR beta chains were listed as associated with cytomegalovirus. The authors suggested that the approach could potentially be extended to other disease states and immunological phenotypes. A later analysis lacked HLA typing for the validation cohort, so it scored co-occurrence in that cohort across all 110 or so repertoires.

Donors formed part of the validation cohort, which comprised 120 or so subjects and was distinct from the first cohort of 666 subjects. Preparation of the library involved the immunoSEQ multiplex PCR assay. From the authors' description of their analysis: A statistical classification framework was developed to diagnose cytomegalovirus status using the catalog of TCR beta chain sequences. The clones in this table, taken by TCRdb from immuneACCESS, are in-frame only. Not every clone is retained; where verified, under half of the shortfall comes from an unresolved V gene, and the cause of the rest is unknown. That table furnishes V, J and clone size, whereas the DNA furnished D and trimming. This sample lists about 130,000 clones; approximately 89% were detected once. In total, the top ten clones hold about 10% of the sample.

Source material: PBMCs. The rearranged chain carries TRBV18 and TRBJ2-7, with 10 central nucleotides matching TRBD1. This receptor was obtained from a woman aged 18-29 years in good health and CMV-seropositive. Here is the DNA: TGTGCCAGCTCACCCACTGGACAGGGGGGGTACGAGCAGTACTTC. Its coded protein is CASSPTGQGGYEQYF.